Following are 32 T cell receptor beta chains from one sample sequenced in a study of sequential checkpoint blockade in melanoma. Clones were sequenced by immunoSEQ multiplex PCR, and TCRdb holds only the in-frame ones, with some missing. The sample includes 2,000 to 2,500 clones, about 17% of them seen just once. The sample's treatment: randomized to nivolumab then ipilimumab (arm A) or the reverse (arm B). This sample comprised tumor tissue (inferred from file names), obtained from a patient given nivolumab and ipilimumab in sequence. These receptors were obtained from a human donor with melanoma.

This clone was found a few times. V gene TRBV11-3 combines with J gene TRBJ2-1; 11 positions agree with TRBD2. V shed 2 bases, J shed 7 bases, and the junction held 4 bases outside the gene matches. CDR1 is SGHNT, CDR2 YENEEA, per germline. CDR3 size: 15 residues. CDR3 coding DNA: TGTGCCAGCAGCTTACTAGCGGGGGGAGGGAATGAGCAGTTCTTC. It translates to CASSLLAGGGNEQFF.

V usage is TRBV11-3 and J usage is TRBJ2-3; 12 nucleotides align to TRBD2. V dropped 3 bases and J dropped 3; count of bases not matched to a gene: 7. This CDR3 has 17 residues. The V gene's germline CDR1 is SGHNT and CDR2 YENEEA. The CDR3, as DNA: TGTGCCAGCAGCTTGGGACTAGCGGGTCCGGGAACAGATACGCAGTATTTT. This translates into CASSLGLAGPGTDTQYF.

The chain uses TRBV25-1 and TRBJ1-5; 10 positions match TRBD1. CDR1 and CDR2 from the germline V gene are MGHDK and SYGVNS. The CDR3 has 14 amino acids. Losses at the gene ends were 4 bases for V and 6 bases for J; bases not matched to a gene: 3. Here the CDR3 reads CASSGTGGFQPQHF. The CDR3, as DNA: TGTGCCAGCAGTGGGACAGGGGGTTTTCAGCCCCAGCATTTT. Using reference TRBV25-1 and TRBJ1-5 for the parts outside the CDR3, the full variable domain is EADIYQTPRYLVIGTGKKITLECSQTMGHDKMYWYQQDPGMELHLIHYSYGVNSTEKGDLSSESTVSRIRTEHFPLTLESARPSHTSQYLCASSGTGGFQPQHFGDGTRLSIL.

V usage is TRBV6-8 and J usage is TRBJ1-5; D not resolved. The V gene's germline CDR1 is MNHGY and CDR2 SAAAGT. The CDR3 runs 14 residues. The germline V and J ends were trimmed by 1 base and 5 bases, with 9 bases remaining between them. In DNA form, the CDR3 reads TGTGCCAGCAGTTACTTGGGGAGGGATCAGCCCCAGCATTTT. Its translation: CASSYLGRDQPQHF.

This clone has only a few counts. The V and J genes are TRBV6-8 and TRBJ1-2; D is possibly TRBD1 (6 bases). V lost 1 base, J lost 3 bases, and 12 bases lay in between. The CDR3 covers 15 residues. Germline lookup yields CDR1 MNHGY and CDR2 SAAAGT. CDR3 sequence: CASSYYRDLDYGYTF. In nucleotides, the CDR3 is TGTGCCAGCAGTTACTACAGGGATTTGGACTATGGCTACACCTTC.

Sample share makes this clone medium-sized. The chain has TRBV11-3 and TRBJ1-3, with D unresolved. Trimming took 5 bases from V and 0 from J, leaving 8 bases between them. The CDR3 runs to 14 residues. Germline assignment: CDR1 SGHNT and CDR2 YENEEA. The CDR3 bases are TGTGCCAGCAGCCTCCTGCTCTCTGGAAACACCATATATTTT. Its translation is CASSLLLSGNTIYF.

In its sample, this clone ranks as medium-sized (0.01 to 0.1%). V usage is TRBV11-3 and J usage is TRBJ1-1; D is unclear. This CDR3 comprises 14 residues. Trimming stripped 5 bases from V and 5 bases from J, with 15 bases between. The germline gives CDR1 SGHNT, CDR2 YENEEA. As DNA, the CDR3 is TGTGCCAGCAGCCCCCTAGGGCTGGCAACTGAAGCTTTCTTT. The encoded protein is CASSPLGLATEAFF.

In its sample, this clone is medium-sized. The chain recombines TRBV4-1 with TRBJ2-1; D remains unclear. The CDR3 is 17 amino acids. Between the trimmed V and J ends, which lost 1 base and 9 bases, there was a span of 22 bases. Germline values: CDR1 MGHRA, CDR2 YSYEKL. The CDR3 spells CASSQVDMGLLRPEQFF. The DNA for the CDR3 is TGCGCCAGCAGCCAAGTAGATATGGGGTTACTACGACCTGAGCAGTTCTTC.

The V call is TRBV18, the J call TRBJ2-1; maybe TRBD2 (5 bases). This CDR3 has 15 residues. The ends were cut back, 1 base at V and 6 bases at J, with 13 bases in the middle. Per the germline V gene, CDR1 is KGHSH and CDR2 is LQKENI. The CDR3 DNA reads TGTGCCAGCTCACCACGAGTGCTAGCAGGCAATGAGCAGTTCTTC. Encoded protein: CASSPRVLAGNEQFF.

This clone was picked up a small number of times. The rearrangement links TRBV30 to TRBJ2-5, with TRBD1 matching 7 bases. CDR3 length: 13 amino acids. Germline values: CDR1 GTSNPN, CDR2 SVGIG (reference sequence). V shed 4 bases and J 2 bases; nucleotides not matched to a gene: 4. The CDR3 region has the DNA TGTGCCTGGACGGGACAGCTACAAGAGACCCAGTACTTC. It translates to CAWTGQLQETQYF. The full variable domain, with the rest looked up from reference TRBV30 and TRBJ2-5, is SQTIHQWPATLVQPVGSPLSLECTVEGTSNPNLYWYRQAAGRGLQLLFYSVGIGQISSEVPQNLSASRPQDRQFILSSKKLLLSDSGFYLCAWTGQLQETQYFGPGTRLLVL.

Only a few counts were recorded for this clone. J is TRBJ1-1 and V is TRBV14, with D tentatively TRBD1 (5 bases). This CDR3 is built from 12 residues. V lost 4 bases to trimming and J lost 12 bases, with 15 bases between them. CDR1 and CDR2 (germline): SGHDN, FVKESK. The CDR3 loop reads CASSLRTGQTFF. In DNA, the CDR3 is TGTGCCAGCAGCCTTCGGACGGGGCAAACTTTCTTT.

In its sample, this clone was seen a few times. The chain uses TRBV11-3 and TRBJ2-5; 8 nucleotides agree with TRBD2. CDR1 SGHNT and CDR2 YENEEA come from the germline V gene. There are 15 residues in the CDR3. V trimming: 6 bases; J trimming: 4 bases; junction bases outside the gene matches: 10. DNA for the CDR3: TGTGCCAGCAGAAACACAGCGGGGGTGGGAGAGACCCAGTACTTC. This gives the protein CASRNTAGVGETQYF.

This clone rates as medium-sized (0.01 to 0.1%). The DNA for the CDR3 is TGTGCCAGCAAAAAGGCGGGCAGGGGAAAGGGCTACGAGCAGTACTTC. Amino acids: CASKKAGRGKGYEQYF. The rearrangement links TRBV11-3 to TRBJ2-7; a possible D gene is TRBD1 (6 bases). The CDR3 totals 16 residues. Germline CDR1 reads SGHNT; CDR2 reads YENEEA. The V end was cut by 7 bases, the J end by 3 bases, with 22 bases between.

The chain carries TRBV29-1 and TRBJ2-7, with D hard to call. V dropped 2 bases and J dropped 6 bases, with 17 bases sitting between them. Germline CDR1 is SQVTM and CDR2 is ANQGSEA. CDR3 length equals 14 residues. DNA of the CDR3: TGCAGCGTTGAACGGGTACGCAGTGGTTCCGAGCAGTACTTC. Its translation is CSVERVRSGSEQYF.

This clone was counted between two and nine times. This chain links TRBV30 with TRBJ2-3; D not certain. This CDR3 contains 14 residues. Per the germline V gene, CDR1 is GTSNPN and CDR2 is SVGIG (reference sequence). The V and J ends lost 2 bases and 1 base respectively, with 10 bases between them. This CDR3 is CAWSTWRRTDTQYF. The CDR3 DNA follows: TGTGCCTGGAGTACGTGGCGTCGCACAGATACGCAGTATTTT.

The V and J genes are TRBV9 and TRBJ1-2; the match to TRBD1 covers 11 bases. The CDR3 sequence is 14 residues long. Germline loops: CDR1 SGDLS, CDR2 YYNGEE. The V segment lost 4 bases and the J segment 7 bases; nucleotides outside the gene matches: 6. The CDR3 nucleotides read TGTGCCAGCAGCCTAGGACAGGGGGCGATTGGCTACACCTTC. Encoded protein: CASSLGQGAIGYTF.

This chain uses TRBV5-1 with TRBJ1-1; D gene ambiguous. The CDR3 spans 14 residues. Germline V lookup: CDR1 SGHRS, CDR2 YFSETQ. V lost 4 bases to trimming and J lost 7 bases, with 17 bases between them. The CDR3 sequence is CASSTDGRPGEAFF. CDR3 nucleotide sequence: TGCGCCAGCAGCACGGACGGGCGGCCGGGTGAAGCTTTCTTT.

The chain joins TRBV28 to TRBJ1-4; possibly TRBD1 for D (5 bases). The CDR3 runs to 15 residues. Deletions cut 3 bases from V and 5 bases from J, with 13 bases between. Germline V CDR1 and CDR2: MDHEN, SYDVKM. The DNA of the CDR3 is TGTGCCAGCAGTTTCTTGGGGGTTGGAAATGAAAAACTGTTTTTT. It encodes CASSFLGVGNEKLFF.

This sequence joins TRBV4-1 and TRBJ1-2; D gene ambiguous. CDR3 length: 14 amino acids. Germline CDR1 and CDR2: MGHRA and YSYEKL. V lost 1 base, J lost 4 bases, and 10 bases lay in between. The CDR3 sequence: CASSQAQIPYGYTF. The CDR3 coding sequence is TGCGCCAGCAGCCAAGCCCAGATCCCCTATGGCTACACCTTC.

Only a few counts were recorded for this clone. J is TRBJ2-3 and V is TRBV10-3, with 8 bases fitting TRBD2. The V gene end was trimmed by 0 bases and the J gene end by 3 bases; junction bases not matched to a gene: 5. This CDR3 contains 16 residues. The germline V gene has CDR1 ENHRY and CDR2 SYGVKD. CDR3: CAISESERGKTDTQYF. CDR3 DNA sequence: TGTGCCATCAGTGAGTCCGAGCGGGGGAAGACAGATACGCAGTATTTT.

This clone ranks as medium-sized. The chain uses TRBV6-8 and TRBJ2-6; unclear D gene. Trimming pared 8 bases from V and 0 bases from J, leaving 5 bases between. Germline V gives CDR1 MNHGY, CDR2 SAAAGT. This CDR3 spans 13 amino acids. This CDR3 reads CASGSSGANVLTF. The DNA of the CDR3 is TGTGCCAGCGGAAGCTCTGGGGCCAACGTCCTGACTTTC.

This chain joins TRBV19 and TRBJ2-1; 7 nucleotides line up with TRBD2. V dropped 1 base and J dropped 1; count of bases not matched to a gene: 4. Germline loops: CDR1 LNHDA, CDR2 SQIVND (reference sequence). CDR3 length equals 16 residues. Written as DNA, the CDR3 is TGTGCCAGTAGTATAGTCGGGCGGGAGTCCTACAATGAGCAGTTCTTC. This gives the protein CASSIVGRESYNEQFF.

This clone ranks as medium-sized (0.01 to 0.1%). In DNA, the CDR3 is TGCGCCAGCAGCCAAGCCCGTTGGGATGGTGAAGCTTTCTTT. This encodes CASSQARWDGEAFF. The chain employs TRBV4-1 and TRBJ1-1; D uncertain. The CDR3 runs to 14 residues. CDR1 and CDR2 from the germline V gene are MGHRA and YSYEKL. V was pared by 1 base and J by 7 bases, with 13 bases between.

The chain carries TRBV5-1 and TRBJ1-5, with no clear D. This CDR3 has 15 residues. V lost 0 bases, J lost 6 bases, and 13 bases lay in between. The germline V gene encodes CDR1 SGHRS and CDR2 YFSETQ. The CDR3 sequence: CASSLDSGSSQPQHF. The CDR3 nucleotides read TGCGCCAGCAGCTTGGACAGTGGGTCGAGTCAGCCCCAGCATTTT.

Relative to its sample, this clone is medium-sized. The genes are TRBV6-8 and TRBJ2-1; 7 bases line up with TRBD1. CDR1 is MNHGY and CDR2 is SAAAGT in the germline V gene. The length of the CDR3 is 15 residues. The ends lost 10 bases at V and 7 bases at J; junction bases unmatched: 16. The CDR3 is CAIAPRTGRSNEQFF. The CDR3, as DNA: TGTGCCATAGCACCCCGGACAGGCAGGTCGAATGAGCAGTTCTTC.

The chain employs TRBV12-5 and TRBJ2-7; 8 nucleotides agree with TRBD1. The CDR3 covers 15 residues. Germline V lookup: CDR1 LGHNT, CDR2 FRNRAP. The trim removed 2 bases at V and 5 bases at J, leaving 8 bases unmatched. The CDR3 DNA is TGTGCTAGTGGTTTGTACTCCCGACAGGGGAACGAGCAGTACTTC. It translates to CASGLYSRQGNEQYF.

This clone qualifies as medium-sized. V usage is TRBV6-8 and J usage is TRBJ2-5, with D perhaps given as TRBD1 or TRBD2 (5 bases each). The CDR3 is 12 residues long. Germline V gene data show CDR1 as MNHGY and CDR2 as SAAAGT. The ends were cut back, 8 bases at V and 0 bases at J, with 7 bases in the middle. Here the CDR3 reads CASWGYQETQYF. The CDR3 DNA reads TGTGCCAGCTGGGGGTACCAAGAGACCCAGTACTTC.

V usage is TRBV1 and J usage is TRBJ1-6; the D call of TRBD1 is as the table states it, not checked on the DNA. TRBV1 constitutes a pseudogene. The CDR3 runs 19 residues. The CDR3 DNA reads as TGCACCAGCAGCCATAACAGGGTTCGCGTTGTGTCCTATAATTCACCCCTCCACTTT. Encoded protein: CTSSHNRVRVVSYNSPLHF.

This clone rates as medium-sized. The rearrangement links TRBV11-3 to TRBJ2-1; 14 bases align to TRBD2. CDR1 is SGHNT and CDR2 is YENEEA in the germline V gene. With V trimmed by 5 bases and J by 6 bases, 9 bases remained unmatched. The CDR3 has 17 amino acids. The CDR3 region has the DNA TGTGCCAGCAGCCCGACGGGACTAGCGGGGGTAGGCAATGAGCAGTTCTTC. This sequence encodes CASSPTGLAGVGNEQFF. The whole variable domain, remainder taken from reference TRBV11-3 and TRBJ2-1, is EAGVVQSPRYKIIEKKQPVAFWCNPISGHNTLYWYLQNLGQGPELLIRYENEEAVDDSQLPKDRFSAERLKGVDSTLKIQPAELGDSAVYLCASSPTGLAGVGNEQFFGPGTRLTVL.

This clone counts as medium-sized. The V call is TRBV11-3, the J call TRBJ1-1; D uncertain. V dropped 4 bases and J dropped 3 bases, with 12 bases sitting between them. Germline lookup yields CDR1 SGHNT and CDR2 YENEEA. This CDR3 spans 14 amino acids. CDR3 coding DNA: TGTGCCAGCAGCTCCCCGGTCGGATACACTGAAGCTTTCTTT. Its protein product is CASSSPVGYTEAFF.

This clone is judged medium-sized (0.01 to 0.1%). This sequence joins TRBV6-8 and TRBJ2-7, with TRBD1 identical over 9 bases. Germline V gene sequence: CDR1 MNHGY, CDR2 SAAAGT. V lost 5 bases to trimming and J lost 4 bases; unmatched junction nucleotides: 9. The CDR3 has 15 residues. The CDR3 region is CASSHRAGQGYEQYF. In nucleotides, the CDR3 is TGTGCCAGCAGTCACCGCGCGGGACAGGGATACGAGCAGTACTTC.

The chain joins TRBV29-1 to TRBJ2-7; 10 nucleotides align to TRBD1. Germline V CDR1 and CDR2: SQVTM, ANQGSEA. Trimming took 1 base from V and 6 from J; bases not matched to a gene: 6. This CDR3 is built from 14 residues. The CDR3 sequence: CSVEGDRGSREQYF. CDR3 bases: TGCAGCGTTGAAGGGGACAGGGGATCTCGCGAGCAGTACTTC.